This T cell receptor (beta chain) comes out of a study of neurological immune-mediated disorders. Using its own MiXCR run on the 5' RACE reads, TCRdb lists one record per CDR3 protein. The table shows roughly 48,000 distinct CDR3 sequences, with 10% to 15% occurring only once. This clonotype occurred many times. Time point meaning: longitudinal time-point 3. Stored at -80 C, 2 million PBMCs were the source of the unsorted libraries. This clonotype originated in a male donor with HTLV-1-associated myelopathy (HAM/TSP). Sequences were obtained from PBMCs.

The CDR3 loop is CASSLWGEQYF. CDR3 DNA sequence: TGTGCCAGCAGTTTATGGGGCGAGCAGTACTTC. The chain joins TRBV28 to TRBJ2-7, with D unresolved. V was cut by 0 bases and J by 6 bases, with 3 bases left in between. The CDR3 is made up of 11 amino acids. Germline V gene sequence: CDR1 MDHEN, CDR2 SYDVKM.